These T cell receptor beta chains were read from a single sample in a study of human T cells and chemical hapten exposure. MiXCR, applied by TCRdb to the RACE reads, yields one record per CDR3 protein. In the table there are approximately 79,000 distinct CDR3 sequences, 8.5% of which are singletons. The sample here was whole blood, taken in connection with sensitization to the hapten diphenylcyclopropenone (DPC). The receptors originated from a man in his forties or fifties with alopecia areata. Some clones in this sample may be carry-over from other donors' samples. Each CDR3 is given with its conserved first and last residue. The order of the fields is D gene, V gene, clone size, J gene, CDR3 DNA, CDR3 protein. The D gene is left open where the match is weak. Clone size is shown for a subset of rows, as once, few, many or a class of expanded clone.

D gene: .
V gene: TRBV7-9
clone size: .
J gene: TRBJ1-6
CDR3 DNA: TGTGCCAGCAGCCTCTATAATTCACCCCTCCACTTT
CDR3 protein: CASSLYNSPLHF

D gene: TRBD1
V gene: TRBV28
clone size: many
J gene: TRBJ1-1
CDR3 DNA: TGTGCCAGCAGCCTACAGGGGCTCATGAACACTGAAGCTTTCTTT
CDR3 protein: CASSLQGLMNTEAFF

D gene: .
V gene: TRBV6-6
clone size: .
J gene: TRBJ2-7
CDR3 DNA: TGTGCCAGCAGCCTACGGACTAAACTTGGGGAGCAGTACTTC
CDR3 protein: CASSLRTKLGEQYF

D gene: .
V gene: TRBV6-1
clone size: .
J gene: TRBJ2-1
CDR3 DNA: TGTGCCAGCAGTGAAGCTAGGAGAGGTCCCCGGGGTGAGCAGTTCTTC
CDR3 protein: CASSEARRGPRGEQFF

D gene: .
V gene: TRBV20-1
clone size: .
J gene: TRBJ1-5
CDR3 DNA: TGCAGTGCTAGGGCGGCTAATAGCAATCAGCCCCAGCATTTT
CDR3 protein: CSARAANSNQPQHF

D gene: .
V gene: TRBV5-1
clone size: few
J gene: TRBJ2-5
CDR3 DNA: TGCGCCAGCAGCTTGGGCTCGGGACGCCAAGAGACCCAGTACTTC
CDR3 protein: CASSLGSGRQETQYF

D gene: TRBD1
V gene: TRBV6-2/TRBV6-3
clone size: .
J gene: TRBJ2-1
CDR3 DNA: TGTGCCAGCAGTTACGAAGCGGGAGCGCGGGACAGGGGAAAGCAGTTCTTC
CDR3 protein: CASSYEAGARDRGKQFF

D gene: .
V gene: TRBV6-2/TRBV6-3
clone size: .
J gene: TRBJ2-1
CDR3 DNA: TGTGCCAGCAGTTACCCCGATCGTAACCCAAACTTC
CDR3 protein: CASSYPDRNPNF

D gene: .
V gene: TRBV21-1
clone size: many
J gene: TRBJ1-2
CDR3 DNA: TGTGCCAGCAGCAAAGTAATCCCTAACTATGGCTACACCTTC
CDR3 protein: CASSKVIPNYGYTF

D gene: TRBD2
V gene: TRBV6-1
clone size: many
J gene: TRBJ2-7
CDR3 DNA: TGTGCCAGCAGGGCTAGCGGTATTTACGAGCAGTACTTC
CDR3 protein: CASRASGIYEQYF

D gene: TRBD1
V gene: TRBV7-3
clone size: many
J gene: TRBJ1-3
CDR3 DNA: TGTGCCAGCAGCTTGTACGGACAGGGGTTTGGAAACACCATATATTTT
CDR3 protein: CASSLYGQGFGNTIYF